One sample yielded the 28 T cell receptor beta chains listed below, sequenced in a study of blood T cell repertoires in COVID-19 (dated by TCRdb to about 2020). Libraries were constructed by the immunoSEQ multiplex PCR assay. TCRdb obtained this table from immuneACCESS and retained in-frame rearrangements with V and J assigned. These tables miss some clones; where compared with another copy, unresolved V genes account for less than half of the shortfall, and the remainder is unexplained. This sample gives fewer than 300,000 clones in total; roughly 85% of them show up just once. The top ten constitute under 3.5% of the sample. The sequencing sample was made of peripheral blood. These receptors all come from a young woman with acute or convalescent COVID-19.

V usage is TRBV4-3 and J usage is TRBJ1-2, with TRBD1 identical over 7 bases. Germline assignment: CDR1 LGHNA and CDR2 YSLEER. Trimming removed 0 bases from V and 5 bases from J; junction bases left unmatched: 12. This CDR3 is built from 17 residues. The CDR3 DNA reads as TGCGCCAGCAGCCAAGACTTTAGGGCAGGGGGAAGGTATGGCTACACCTTC. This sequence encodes CASSQDFRAGGRYGYTF.

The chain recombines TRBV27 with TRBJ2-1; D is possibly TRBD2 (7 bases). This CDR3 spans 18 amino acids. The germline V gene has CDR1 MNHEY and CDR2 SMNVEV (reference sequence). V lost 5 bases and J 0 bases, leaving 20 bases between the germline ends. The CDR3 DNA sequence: TGTGCCAGCAGTCTCCAAGGGGGGGGAGTAGGCTCCTACAATGAGCAGTTCTTC. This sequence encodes CASSLQGGGVGSYNEQFF.

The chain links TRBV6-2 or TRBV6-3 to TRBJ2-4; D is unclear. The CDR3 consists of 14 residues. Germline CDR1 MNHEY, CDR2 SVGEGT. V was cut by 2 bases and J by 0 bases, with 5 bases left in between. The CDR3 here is CASSYVLAKNIQYF. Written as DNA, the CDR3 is TGTGCCAGCAGTTACGTTCTAGCCAAAAACATTCAGTACTTC.

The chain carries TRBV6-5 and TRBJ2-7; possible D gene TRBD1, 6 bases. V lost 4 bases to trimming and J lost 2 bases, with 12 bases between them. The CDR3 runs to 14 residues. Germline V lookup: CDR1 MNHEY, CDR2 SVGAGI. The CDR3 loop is CASSSVDRAYEQYF. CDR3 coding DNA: TGTGCCAGCAGTTCCGTGGACAGAGCCTACGAGCAGTACTTC.

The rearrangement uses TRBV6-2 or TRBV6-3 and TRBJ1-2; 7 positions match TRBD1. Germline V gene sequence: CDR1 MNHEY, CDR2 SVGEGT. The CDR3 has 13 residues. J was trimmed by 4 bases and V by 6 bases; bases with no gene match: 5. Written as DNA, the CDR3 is TGTGCCAGCAGCCTAGGGACAGCCTATGGCTACACCTTC. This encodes CASSLGTAYGYTF.

The CDR3 loop is CASSYPLGTRGGEQFF. CDR3 DNA: TGTGCCAGCAGTTACCCGCTCGGGACTAGAGGAGGTGAGCAGTTCTTC. This chain connects TRBV6-2 or TRBV6-3 to TRBJ2-1, with 8 bases matching TRBD2. Germline-derived CDR1 and CDR2 are MNHEY and SVGEGT. This CDR3 spans 16 amino acids. The J segment lost 9 bases and the V segment lost 2 bases, leaving 12 bases of the junction unmatched.

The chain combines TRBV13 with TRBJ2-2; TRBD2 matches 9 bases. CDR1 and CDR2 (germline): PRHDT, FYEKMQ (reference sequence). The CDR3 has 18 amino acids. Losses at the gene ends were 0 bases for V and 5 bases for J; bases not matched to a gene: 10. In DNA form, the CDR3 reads TGTGCCAGCAGCTTAGGCGCGATAGCGGGAGTAAGGACCGGGGAGCTGTTTTTT. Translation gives CASSLGAIAGVRTGELFF.

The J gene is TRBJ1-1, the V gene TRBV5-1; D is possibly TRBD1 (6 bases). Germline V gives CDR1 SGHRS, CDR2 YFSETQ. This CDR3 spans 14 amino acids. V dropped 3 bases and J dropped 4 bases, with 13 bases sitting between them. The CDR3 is CASSWGTPGTEAFF. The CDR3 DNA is TGCGCCAGCAGCTGGGGGACACCTGGCACTGAAGCTTTCTTT.

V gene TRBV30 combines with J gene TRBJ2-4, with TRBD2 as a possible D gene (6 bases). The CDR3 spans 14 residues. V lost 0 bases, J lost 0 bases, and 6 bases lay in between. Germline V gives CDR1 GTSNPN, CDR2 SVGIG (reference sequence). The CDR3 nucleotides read TGTGCCTGGAGTGTGGGACTAGCCAAAAACATTCAGTACTTC. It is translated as CAWSVGLAKNIQYF.

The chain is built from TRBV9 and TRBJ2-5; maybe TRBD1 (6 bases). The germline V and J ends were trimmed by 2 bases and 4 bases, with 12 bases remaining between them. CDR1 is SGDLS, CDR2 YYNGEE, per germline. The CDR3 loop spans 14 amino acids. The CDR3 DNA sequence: TGTGCCAGCAGCGTTCAGGGGATAGGAGAGACCCAGTACTTC. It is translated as CASSVQGIGETQYF.

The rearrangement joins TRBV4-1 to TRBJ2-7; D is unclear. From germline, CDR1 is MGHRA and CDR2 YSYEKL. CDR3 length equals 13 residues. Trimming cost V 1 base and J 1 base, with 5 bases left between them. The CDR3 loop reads CASSQGASYEQYF. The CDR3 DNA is TGCGCCAGCAGCCAAGGGGCATCCTACGAGCAGTACTTC.

The CDR3 protein is CASSYGGGGSNQPQHF. In DNA form, the CDR3 reads TGTGCCAGCAGTTATGGGGGAGGGGGGAGCAATCAGCCCCAGCATTTT. This chain connects TRBV28 to TRBJ1-5, with D perhaps matching TRBD1 (6 bases). Germline V gene lookup returns CDR1 MDHEN and CDR2 SYDVKM. The V end lost 4 bases, the J end lost 1 base, and 14 bases lay between the germline ends. This CDR3 contains 16 residues.

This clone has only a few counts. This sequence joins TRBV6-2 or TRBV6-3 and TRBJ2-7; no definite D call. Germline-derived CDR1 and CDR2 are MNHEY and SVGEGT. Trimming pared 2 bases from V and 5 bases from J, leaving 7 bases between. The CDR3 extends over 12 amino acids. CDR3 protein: CASSYPVNEQYF. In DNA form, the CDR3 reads TGTGCCAGCAGTTACCCGGTTAACGAGCAGTACTTC.

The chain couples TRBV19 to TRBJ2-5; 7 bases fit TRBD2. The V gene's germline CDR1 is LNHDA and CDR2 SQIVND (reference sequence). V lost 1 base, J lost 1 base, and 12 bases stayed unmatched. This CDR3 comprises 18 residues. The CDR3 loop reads CASSIGLWGRETQETQYF. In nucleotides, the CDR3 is TGTGCCAGTAGTATAGGCCTTTGGGGGAGGGAAACCCAAGAGACCCAGTACTTC. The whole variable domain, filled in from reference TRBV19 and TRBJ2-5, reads DGGITQSPKYLFRKEGQNVTLSCEQNLNHDAMYWYRQDPGQGLRLIYYSQIVNDFQKGDIAEGYSVSREKKESFPLTVTSAQKNPTAFYLCASSIGLWGRETQETQYFGPGTRLLVL.

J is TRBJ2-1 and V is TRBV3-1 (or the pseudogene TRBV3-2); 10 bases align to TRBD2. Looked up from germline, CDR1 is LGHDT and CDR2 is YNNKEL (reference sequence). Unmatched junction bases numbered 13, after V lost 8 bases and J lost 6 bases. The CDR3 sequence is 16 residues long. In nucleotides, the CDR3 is TGTGCCAGCGCAGAGGGAGCGGGAGGGCCGGGCAATGAGCAGTTCTTC. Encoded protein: CASAEGAGGPGNEQFF.

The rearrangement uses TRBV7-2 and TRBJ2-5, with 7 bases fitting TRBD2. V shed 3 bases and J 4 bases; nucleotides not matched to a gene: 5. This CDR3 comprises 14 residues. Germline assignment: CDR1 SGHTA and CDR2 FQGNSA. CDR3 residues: CASSLVIAGETQYF. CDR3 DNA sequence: TGTGCCAGCAGCTTGGTCATAGCGGGAGAGACCCAGTACTTC.

CDR3 amino acids: CASSQGALRINTGELFF. The CDR3 DNA sequence: TGTGCCAGCAGCCAAGGTGCGCTAAGAATAAATACCGGGGAGCTGTTTTTT. The chain recombines TRBV3-1 (or the pseudogene TRBV3-2) with TRBJ2-2; no reliable D call. Looked up from germline, CDR1 is LGHDT and CDR2 is YNNKEL (reference sequence). Trimming left V 1 base short and J 5 bases short, with 17 bases between. The CDR3 loop spans 17 amino acids.

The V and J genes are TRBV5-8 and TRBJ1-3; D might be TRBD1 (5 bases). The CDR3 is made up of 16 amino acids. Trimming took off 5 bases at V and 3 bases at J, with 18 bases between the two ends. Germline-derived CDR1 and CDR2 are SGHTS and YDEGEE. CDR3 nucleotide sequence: TGTGCCAGCAGTCGTGGGGAGGGGCCCGGTGGAAACACCATATATTTT. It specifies CASSRGEGPGGNTIYF.

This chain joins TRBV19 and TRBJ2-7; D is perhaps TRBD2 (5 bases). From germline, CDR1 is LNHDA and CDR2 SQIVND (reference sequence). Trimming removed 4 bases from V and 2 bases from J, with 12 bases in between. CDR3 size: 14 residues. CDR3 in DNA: TGTGCCAGTAGTACCCCCGGACTGACCTACGAGCAGTACTTC. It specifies CASSTPGLTYEQYF.

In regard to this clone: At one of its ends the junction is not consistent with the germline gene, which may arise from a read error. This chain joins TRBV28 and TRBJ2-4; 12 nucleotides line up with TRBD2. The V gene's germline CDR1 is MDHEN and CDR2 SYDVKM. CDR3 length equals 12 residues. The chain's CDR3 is CASKSTSGSLGF. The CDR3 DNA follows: TGTGCCAGCAAATCGACTAGCGGGAGTTTGGGCTTC.

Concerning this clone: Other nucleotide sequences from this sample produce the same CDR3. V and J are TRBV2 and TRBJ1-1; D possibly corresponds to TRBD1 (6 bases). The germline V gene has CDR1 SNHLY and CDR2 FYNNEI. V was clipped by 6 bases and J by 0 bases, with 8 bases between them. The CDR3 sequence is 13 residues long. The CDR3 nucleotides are TGTGCCAGCAGGGGACAATTGAACACTGAAGCTTTCTTT. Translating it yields CASRGQLNTEAFF.

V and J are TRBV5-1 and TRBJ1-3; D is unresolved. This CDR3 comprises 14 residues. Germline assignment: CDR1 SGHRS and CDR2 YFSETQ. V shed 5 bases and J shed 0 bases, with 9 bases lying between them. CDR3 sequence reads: CASRDGDSGNTIYF. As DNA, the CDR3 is TGCGCCAGCAGAGACGGGGACTCTGGAAACACCATATATTTT.

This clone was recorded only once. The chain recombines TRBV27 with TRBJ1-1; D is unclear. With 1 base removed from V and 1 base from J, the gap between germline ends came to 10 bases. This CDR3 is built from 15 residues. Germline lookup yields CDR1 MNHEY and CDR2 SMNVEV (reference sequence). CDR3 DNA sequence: TGTGCCAGCAGTTTATACCCTTGGCAGAACACTGAAGCTTTCTTT. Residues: CASSLYPWQNTEAFF.

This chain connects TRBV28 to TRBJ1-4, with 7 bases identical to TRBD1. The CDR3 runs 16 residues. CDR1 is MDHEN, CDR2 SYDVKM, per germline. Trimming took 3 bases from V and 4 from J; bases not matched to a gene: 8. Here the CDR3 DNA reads TGTGCCAGCAGTTTGGAACGGACAGGATATAATGAAAAACTGTTTTTT. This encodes CASSLERTGYNEKLFF. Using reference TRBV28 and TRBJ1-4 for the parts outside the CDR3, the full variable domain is DVKVTQSSRYLVKRTGEKVFLECVQDMDHENMFWYRQDPGLGLRLIYFSYDVKMKEKGDIPEGYSVSREKKERFSLILESASTNQTSMYLCASSLERTGYNEKLFFGSGTQLSVL.

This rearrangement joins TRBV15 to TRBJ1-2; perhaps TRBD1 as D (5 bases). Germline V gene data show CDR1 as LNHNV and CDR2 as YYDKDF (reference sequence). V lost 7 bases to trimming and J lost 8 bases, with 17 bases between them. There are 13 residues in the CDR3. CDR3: CATTGLRVRGYTF. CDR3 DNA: TGTGCCACCACAGGTCTCAGGGTTCGGGGCTACACCTTC.

Here the CDR3 DNA reads TGTGCCTGGAGTTGGAGCGGCCTGACAGGGGCCCAGTACTTC. Its translation: CAWSWSGLTGAQYF. This rearrangement joins TRBV30 to TRBJ2-5, with 8 nucleotides matching TRBD1. The V segment lost 2 bases and the J segment 9 bases; nucleotides outside the gene matches: 11. Germline V gene sequence: CDR1 GTSNPN, CDR2 SVGIG (reference sequence). The CDR3 runs to 14 residues.

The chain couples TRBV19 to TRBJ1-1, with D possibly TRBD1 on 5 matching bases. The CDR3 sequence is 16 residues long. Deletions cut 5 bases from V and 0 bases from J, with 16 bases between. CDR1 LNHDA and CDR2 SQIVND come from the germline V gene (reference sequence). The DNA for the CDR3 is TGTGCCAGTAGTGGGGGGGTTCCACTGATGAACACTGAAGCTTTCTTT. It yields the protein CASSGGVPLMNTEAFF.

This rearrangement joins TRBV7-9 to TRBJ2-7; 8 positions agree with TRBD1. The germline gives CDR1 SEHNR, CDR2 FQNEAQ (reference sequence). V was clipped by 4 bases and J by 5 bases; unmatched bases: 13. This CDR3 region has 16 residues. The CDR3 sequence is CASSSSNRGRFHEQYF. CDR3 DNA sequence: TGTGCCAGCAGCTCCTCGAACAGGGGGAGATTCCACGAGCAGTACTTC.